The clone carrying this T cell receptor beta chain was detected a few times. The antigen is unknown. This entry belongs to a study of blood T cells in healthy people across ages. Study context: The capture of about one barcoded beta molecule per two T cells was achieved by template switching.

The second PCR ran about 6 to 11 cycles with a sample-barcoded 5' primer and J-beta primers. Each cDNA molecule, via a template-switch adaptor with 12 random nucleotides, was tagged. TCRdb re-called the 5' RACE reads with MiXCR, one entry per CDR3 protein. The sample shows around 600,000 distinct CDR3 sequences, 40% to 50% of them seen only once. The CDR3 runs 16 residues. Germline V gene data show CDR1 as MNHEY and CDR2 as SMNVEV (reference sequence). The germline V and J ends were trimmed by 7 bases and 1 base, with 14 bases remaining between them. General study results and limits: Older age went with lower TCR beta diversity per million T cells, in a roughly linear way.

Sequenced: blood. V gene TRBV27 combines with J gene TRBJ1-6; D gene uncertain. This sequence was found in a man at least 80 years old in good health. The CDR3 DNA reads as TGTGCCAGCACCAACCTTCGGGGATCCTATAATTCACCCCTCCACTTT. It yields the protein CASTNLRGSYNSPLHF.